The next 26 T cell receptor beta chains were all read from a single sample in a study of cytomegalovirus exposure and HLA in healthy donors. Assay: immunoSEQ multiplex PCR; the TCRdb copy retains only in-frame clones and omits some. The table lists some 330,000 clones, 80% to 90% of them singletons. The specimen was PBMCs. These receptors all come from a woman aged 18-30 years in good health and CMV-seronegative.

The chain links TRBV5-1 to TRBJ2-7, with TRBD2 matching over 9 bases. The CDR3 length is 14 residues. With V trimmed by 7 bases and J by 1 base, 6 bases remained unmatched. The V gene's germline CDR1 is SGHRS and CDR2 YFSETQ. CDR3 region: CASSETSGSYEQYF. CDR3 nucleotides: TGCGCCAGCTCTGAGACTAGCGGATCCTACGAGCAGTACTTC.

The V call is TRBV5-6, the J call TRBJ2-7; D remains unclear. The CDR3 loop spans 14 amino acids. V lost 1 base, J lost 0 bases, and 8 bases lay in between. The germline V gene has CDR1 SGHDT and CDR2 YYEEEE. CDR3 DNA sequence: TGTGCCAGCAGCTTGAAGTCGGGCTCCTACGAGCAGTACTTC. It translates to CASSLKSGSYEQYF.

The chain carries TRBV28 and TRBJ2-7, with TRBD2 as a possible D gene (6 bases). The CDR3 sequence is 15 residues long. Germline assignment: CDR1 MDHEN and CDR2 SYDVKM. Trimming cost V 6 bases and J 2 bases, with 17 bases left between them. The CDR3 is CASSGGFSQPYEQYF. CDR3 coding DNA: TGTGCCAGCAGCGGAGGGTTTTCCCAGCCCTACGAGCAGTACTTC.

The CDR3 here is CASSGGLCTDTQYF. For the CDR3, the DNA is TGTGCCAGCAGCGGCGGACTTTGCACAGATACGCAGTATTTT. The chain employs TRBV7-2 and TRBJ2-3; D is perhaps TRBD2 (5 bases). This CDR3 has 14 amino acids. Germline lookup yields CDR1 SGHTA and CDR2 FQGNSA. With 5 bases removed from V and 1 base from J, the gap between germline ends came to 10 bases. Full variable domain (rest looked up from reference TRBV7-2 and TRBJ2-3): GAGVSQSPSNKVTEKGKDVELRCDPISGHTALYWYRQSLGQGLEFLIYFQGNSAPDKSGLPSDRFSAERTGGSVSTLTIQRTQQEDSAVYLCASSGGLCTDTQYFGPGTRLTVL.

Only one count was recorded for this clone. The rearrangement uses TRBV28 and TRBJ2-4, with 8 bases lining up with TRBD1. After removal of 6 bases from V and 0 bases from J, the junction contained 4 bases not matched to a gene. This CDR3 contains 15 residues. In germline, CDR1 is MDHEN, CDR2 SYDVKM. CDR3 protein: CASRGQAGAKNIQYF. The CDR3 bases are TGTGCCAGCAGGGGACAGGCTGGAGCCAAAAACATTCAGTACTTC.

This chain links TRBV2 with TRBJ1-1; D perhaps matches TRBD1 (5 bases). V was trimmed by 4 bases and J by 4 bases, leaving 10 bases between them. Germline lookup yields CDR1 SNHLY and CDR2 FYNNEI. CDR3 length: 13 residues. The CDR3: CASSVEGSTEAFF. The CDR3 region has the DNA TGTGCCAGCAGTGTGGAGGGGTCCACTGAAGCTTTCTTT. Full variable domain (missing parts from reference TRBV2 and TRBJ1-1): EPEVTQTPSHQVTQMGQEVILRCVPISNHLYFYWYRQILGQKVEFLVSFYNNEISEKSEIFDDQFSVERPDGSNFTLKIRSTKLEDSAMYFCASSVEGSTEAFFGQGTRLTVV.

CDR3 nucleotide sequence: TGTGCCAGCAGTTTATTCGGACTAGCGGGAAGGGAGCAGTACTTC. This sequence encodes CASSLFGLAGREQYF. This chain connects TRBV27 to TRBJ2-7; 12 bases match TRBD2. V shed 1 base, J shed 7 bases, and the junction held 5 bases outside the gene matches. Germline V gene data show CDR1 as MNHEY and CDR2 as SMNVEV (reference sequence). The CDR3 covers 15 residues.

In this sample, this clone turned up many times. This sample also contains other DNA sequences that code for the same CDR3. The rearrangement uses TRBV7-3 and TRBJ1-1, with 8 bases matching TRBD1. Losses at the gene ends were 5 bases for V and 2 bases for J; bases not matched to a gene: 4. Per the germline V gene, CDR1 is SGHTA and CDR2 is FQGTGA. The CDR3 has 14 residues. Here the CDR3 reads CASSRTGSNTEAFF. The CDR3 DNA reads as TGTGCCAGCAGCCGGACAGGGTCTAACACTGAAGCTTTCTTT.

The gene calls are TRBV7-3 and TRBJ2-7, with 12 bases matching TRBD1. Per the germline V gene, CDR1 is SGHTA and CDR2 is FQGTGA. The CDR3 covers 15 residues. V was pared by 1 base and J by 7 bases, with 5 bases of the junction left unmatched. CDR3 in amino acids: CASSLMGQGAGEQYF. The CDR3 DNA reads TGTGCCAGCAGCTTAATGGGACAGGGGGCTGGGGAGCAGTACTTC.

Comment on this clone: This CDR3 is also generated by other DNA sequences in the sample. The CDR3 DNA sequence: TGTGCCAGCAGCCGGGACAGGGGGTATGGCTACACCTTC. Amino acids: CASSRDRGYGYTF. The J gene is TRBJ1-2, the V gene TRBV5-6; 11 bases map to TRBD1. This CDR3 region has 13 residues. V shed 4 bases, J shed 5 bases, and the junction held 1 base outside the gene matches. Germline CDR1 is SGHDT and CDR2 is YYEEEE.

The genes are TRBV29-1 and TRBJ2-7; D might be TRBD2 (6 bases). With 6 bases removed from V and 2 bases from J, the gap between germline ends came to 17 bases. Germline CDR1 is SQVTM and CDR2 is ANQGSEA. The CDR3 has 14 residues. The CDR3 loop is CSVPSGGSPYEQYF. The CDR3 bases are TGCAGCGTCCCTAGTGGGGGGAGTCCCTACGAGCAGTACTTC.

The chain employs TRBV7-9 and TRBJ1-1, with D uncertain. Germline V gene sequence: CDR1 SEHNR, CDR2 FQNEAQ (reference sequence). The V end was cut by 2 bases, the J end by 5 bases, with 6 bases between. The CDR3 spans 12 residues. The CDR3 coding sequence is TGTGCCAGCAGCTTATCCTCTACTGAAGCTTTCTTT. It yields the protein CASSLSSTEAFF.

This clone is a singleton in its sample. This chain joins TRBV28 and TRBJ2-7; D is unclear. V shed 2 bases and J shed 6 bases, with 8 bases lying between them. In germline, CDR1 is MDHEN, CDR2 SYDVKM. The CDR3 is 12 amino acids. The CDR3 is CASSLIFLEQYF. In DNA form, the CDR3 reads TGTGCCAGCAGTTTAATCTTCCTCGAGCAGTACTTC.

The chain links TRBV19 to TRBJ1-5, with D unclear. With 11 bases removed from V and 5 bases from J, the gap between germline ends came to 16 bases. Per germline, CDR1 LNHDA and CDR2 SQIVND (reference sequence). CDR3 length: 13 residues. The CDR3 spells CAPPWAGHQPQHF. In DNA, the CDR3 is TGTGCCCCCCCCTGGGCAGGTCATCAGCCCCAGCATTTT.

The gene calls are TRBV7-9 and TRBJ1-5; no reliable D call. With 5 bases removed from V and 3 bases from J, the gap between germline ends came to 11 bases. Per germline, CDR1 SEHNR and CDR2 FQNEAQ (reference sequence). This CDR3 is 14 amino acids long. The DNA of the CDR3 is TGTGCCAGCAGCCAAGACGCGGACAATCAGCCCCAGCATTTT. It codes for CASSQDADNQPQHF.

The rearrangement uses TRBV9 and TRBJ2-7; 7 bases align to TRBD2. The V gene end was trimmed by 0 bases and the J gene end by 5 bases; junction bases not matched to a gene: 11. Per the germline V gene, CDR1 is SGDLS and CDR2 is YYNGEE. The CDR3 consists of 16 residues. Here the CDR3 DNA reads TGTGCCAGCAGCGTAGGGGGGGGACCTTGGGGCCACGAGCAGTACTTC. This gives the protein CASSVGGGPWGHEQYF.

V gene TRBV2 combines with J gene TRBJ1-4; TRBD1 agrees at 7 bases. With 3 bases clipped from V and 5 bases from J, the junction kept 6 bases outside the gene matches. The germline V gene has CDR1 SNHLY and CDR2 FYNNEI. This CDR3 has 15 residues. The chain's CDR3 is CASSDGWDSNEKLFF. CDR3 nucleotide sequence: TGTGCCAGCAGTGACGGGTGGGACAGCAATGAAAAACTGTTTTTT.

The rearrangement joins TRBV18 to TRBJ1-2; weak D call: TRBD1 (6 bases). The germline V and J ends were trimmed by 3 bases and 0 bases, with 11 bases remaining between them. This CDR3 region has 15 residues. CDR1 KGHSH and CDR2 LQKENI come from the germline V gene. CDR3 loop: CASSPTGNANYGYTF. The CDR3 nucleotides are TGTGCCAGCTCACCCACAGGGAATGCTAACTATGGCTACACCTTC.

In regard to this clone: The germline gene is not matched at one end of the junction; a read error may be the cause. This chain links TRBV7-7 with TRBJ2-2; 7 positions agree with TRBD2. This CDR3 is 17 amino acids long. Germline V CDR1 and CDR2: SSHAT, FNYEAQ (reference sequence). CDR3 coding DNA: TGTGCTAGCAGCTCCACTGGACTAGAACGGGGCACCGGGGAGCTGTTTTTT. The encoded protein is CASSSTGLERGTGELFF.

V usage is TRBV28 and J usage is TRBJ2-7; tentatively, D is TRBD1 (5 bases). Deletions cut 6 bases from V and 0 bases from J, with 12 bases between. The germline CDR1 and CDR2 sequences are MDHEN and SYDVKM. The CDR3 consists of 14 residues. The CDR3 region has the DNA TGTGCCAGCAGCGACAGCGACCTCTCCTACGAGCAGTACTTC. Amino acid sequence: CASSDSDLSYEQYF.

The V and J genes are TRBV7-9 and TRBJ2-1; 9 bases align to TRBD2. Germline V gene lookup returns CDR1 SEHNR and CDR2 FQNEAQ (reference sequence). CDR3 length equals 16 residues. V was pared by 5 bases and J by 0 bases, with 5 bases of the junction left unmatched. CDR3 residues: CASSLPSGVSYNEQFF. In DNA, the CDR3 is TGTGCCAGCAGCCTCCCTAGCGGGGTCTCCTACAATGAGCAGTTCTTC.

The V call is TRBV18, the J call TRBJ2-7; TRBD2 matches at 9 bases. V was clipped by 9 bases and J by 5 bases; unmatched bases: 14. From germline, CDR1 is KGHSH and CDR2 LQKENI. This CDR3 is built from 15 residues. In DNA, the CDR3 is TGTGCCAGACATTCCGGCGGGAGGGTAGAGGACGAGCAGTACTTC. Encoded protein: CARHSGGRVEDEQYF.

The CDR3 spells CAIRISGGDEQYF. For the CDR3, the DNA is TGTGCCATCAGGATTTCGGGGGGCGACGAGCAGTACTTC. The genes are TRBV10-3 and TRBJ2-7; TRBD2 might be the D (7 bases). Trimming left V 6 bases short and J 5 bases short, with 14 bases between. The germline V gene encodes CDR1 ENHRY and CDR2 SYGVKD. The CDR3 has 13 amino acids.

The rearrangement joins TRBV29-1 to TRBJ1-5; D uncertain. Germline V gives CDR1 SQVTM, CDR2 ANQGSEA. The CDR3 has 12 residues. Trimming removed 7 bases from V and 7 bases from J, with 14 bases in between. The CDR3 reads CSAREGGQPQHF. The CDR3 bases are TGCAGCGCCCGGGAGGGCGGGCAGCCCCAGCATTTT. Filled out from reference TRBV29-1 and TRBJ1-5, the complete variable domain reads SAVISQKPSRDICQRGTSLTIQCQVDSQVTMMFWYRQQPGQSLTLIATANQGSEATYESGFVIDKFPISRPNLTFSTLTVSNMSPEDSSIYLCSAREGGQPQHFGDGTRLSIL.

This chain uses TRBV29-1 with TRBJ2-1, with TRBD2 matching 7 bases. CDR3 size: 15 residues. CDR1 SQVTM and CDR2 ANQGSEA come from the germline V gene. V shed 3 bases and J 6 bases; nucleotides not matched to a gene: 11. In nucleotides, the CDR3 is TGCAGCGTTGACTGGGACTATTTTGGGCTCAATGAGCAGTTCTTC. This sequence encodes CSVDWDYFGLNEQFF.

CDR3 in amino acids: CASSMGAGGTEAFF. The CDR3, as DNA: TGTGCCAGCAGCATGGGGGCAGGGGGCACTGAAGCTTTCTTT. The chain uses TRBV5-6 and TRBJ1-1; the match to TRBD1 covers 7 bases. The V gene end was trimmed by 4 bases and the J gene end by 4 bases; junction bases not matched to a gene: 7. From germline, CDR1 is SGHDT and CDR2 YYEEEE. The CDR3 has 14 amino acids.